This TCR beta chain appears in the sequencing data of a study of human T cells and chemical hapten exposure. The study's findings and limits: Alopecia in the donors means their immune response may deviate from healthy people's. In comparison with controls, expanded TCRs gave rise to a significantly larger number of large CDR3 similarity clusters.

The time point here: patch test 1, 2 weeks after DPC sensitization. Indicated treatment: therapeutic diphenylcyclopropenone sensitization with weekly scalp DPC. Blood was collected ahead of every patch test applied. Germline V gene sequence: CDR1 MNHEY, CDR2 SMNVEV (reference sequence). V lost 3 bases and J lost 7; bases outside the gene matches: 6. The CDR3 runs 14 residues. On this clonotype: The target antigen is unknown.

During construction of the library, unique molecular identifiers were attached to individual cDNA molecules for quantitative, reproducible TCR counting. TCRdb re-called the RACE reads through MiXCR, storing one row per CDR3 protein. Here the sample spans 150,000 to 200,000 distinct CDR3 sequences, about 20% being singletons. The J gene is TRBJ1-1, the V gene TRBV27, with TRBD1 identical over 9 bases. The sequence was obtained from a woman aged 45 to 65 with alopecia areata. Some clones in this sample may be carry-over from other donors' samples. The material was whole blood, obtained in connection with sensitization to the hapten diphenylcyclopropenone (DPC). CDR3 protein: CASSLTGTGSEAFF. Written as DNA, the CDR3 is TGTGCCAGCAGTTTGACCGGGACAGGGAGTGAAGCTTTCTTT.